This T cell receptor beta chain comes out of a study of neoadjuvant nivolumab and ipilimumab in lung cancer. Measured with immunoSEQ multiplex PCR; TCRdb has only the in-frame clones, and not every one. The sample consists of about 23,000 clones, less than 85% of them appearing once. The length of the CDR3 is 13 residues. CDR1 and CDR2 from the germline V gene are MNHNS and SASEGT. V lost 8 bases and J 3 bases, leaving 14 bases between the germline ends. Study-wide findings and caveats: Only two of four nivolumab-treated tumors gained richness and clonality by surgery. Higher pretherapy blood TCR richness went with higher resected-tumor richness.

Points on this clone: Antigen: not known.

The receptor's source is an adult with non-small cell lung cancer. Sequences were derived from peripheral blood, sampled before neoadjuvant nivolumab, alone or with ipilimumab. The chain has TRBV6-1 and TRBJ2-7; no clear D. CDR3 DNA: TGTGCCAGCTGCTGGGCCACCTACTACGAGCAGTACTTC. Translation gives CASCWATYYEQYF.